This T cell receptor (beta chain) was obtained from a study of cytomegalovirus exposure and HLA in healthy donors. Study overall: The Caucasian-associated ancestry cluster held around 76% of 350 to 450 genotyped donors.

The PCR had 60 Vbeta and 13 Jbeta primers. Some clones are missing from TCRdb's copy, which holds only in-frame ones; the method was immunoSEQ multiplex PCR. The sample has 150,000 to 200,000 clones, more than 75% seen once; the top ten hold 9.7%. Points from the study as a whole: An observed cluster of highly shared sequence variants was recorded as a likely sequencing artifact.

The CDR3 is made up of 13 amino acids. From germline, CDR1 is GTSNPN and CDR2 SVGIG (reference sequence). The V end lost 5 bases, the J end lost 3 bases, and 8 bases lay between the germline ends. This clone showed up just once. Antigen specificity is unknown. The receptor comes from a man younger than 30 in good health and CMV-seropositive. The chain combines TRBV30 with TRBJ2-6; D is ambiguous. Sequencing was performed on PBMCs. DNA for the CDR3: TGTGCCTGGGGGCGTGGTGGGGCCAACGTCCTGACTTTC. This encodes CAWGRGGANVLTF.